A selection of T cell receptor beta chains follows, all from one sample in a study of T-cell reconstitution after alpha-beta-depleted transplantation in children. Via MiXCR, TCRdb re-called the PCR reads, giving one row per CDR3 protein. Seen here are 190,000 or so distinct CDR3 sequences, more than 6.5% observed once, and the top ten hold about 3%. The source was PBMCs from the stem cell graft donor, collected from the stem cell graft. Receptors originate from a human donor who donated a stem cell graft to a child with Wiskott-Aldrich syndrome. The CDR3 runs from the conserved cysteine through the conserved F or W. Fields, in order: V gene, D gene, clone size, J gene, CDR3 protein, CDR3 DNA. A D gene is named only where the DNA matches it firmly. Only some rows state a clone size, as once, few, many or a class for expanded clones.

v_call: TRBV7-6; d_call: NA; clone_size: many; j_call: TRBJ2-1; cdr3_aa: CASSLGGPPGNEQFF; cdr3_nt: TGTGCCAGCAGCTTAGGGGGTCCCCCCGGCAATGAGCAGTTCTTC
v_call: TRBV15; d_call: TRBD2; clone_size: NA; j_call: TRBJ2-1; cdr3_aa: CATSRTSGNYNEQFF; cdr3_nt: TGTGCCACCAGTCGGACTAGCGGAAACTACAATGAGCAGTTCTTC
v_call: TRBV5-4; d_call: NA; clone_size: many; j_call: TRBJ1-1; cdr3_aa: CASSSPGLWDTEAFF; cdr3_nt: TGTGCCAGCAGCTCTCCGGGCCTATGGGACACTGAAGCTTTCTTT
v_call: TRBV18; d_call: NA; clone_size: few; j_call: TRBJ2-5; cdr3_aa: CASSPTGLDQYF; cdr3_nt: TGTGCCAGCTCACCTACAGGGTTGGACCAGTACTTC
v_call: TRBV24-1; d_call: NA; clone_size: many; j_call: TRBJ2-2; cdr3_aa: CATSDPGRAGELFF; cdr3_nt: TGTGCCACCAGTGATCCCGGACGGGCCGGGGAGCTGTTTTTT
v_call: TRBV5-1; d_call: NA; clone_size: NA; j_call: TRBJ2-7; cdr3_aa: CASSLDPFRVEYEQYF; cdr3_nt: TGCGCCAGCAGCCTAGACCCTTTTAGGGTCGAGTACGAGCAGTACTTC
v_call: TRBV5-1; d_call: TRBD1; clone_size: NA; j_call: TRBJ2-2; cdr3_aa: CASSWSGTANTGELFF; cdr3_nt: TGCGCCAGCAGCTGGTCCGGGACAGCCAACACCGGGGAGCTGTTTTTT
v_call: TRBV7-2; d_call: TRBD1; clone_size: few; j_call: TRBJ1-3; cdr3_aa: CASSAMTGPNTIYF; cdr3_nt: TGTGCCAGCAGCGCGATGACAGGGCCAAACACCATATATTTT
v_call: TRBV11-2; d_call: TRBD1; clone_size: many; j_call: TRBJ2-5; cdr3_aa: CASSLDRKTGVWETQYF; cdr3_nt: TGTGCCAGCAGCTTAGATAGGAAGACAGGGGTTTGGGAGACCCAGTACTTC
v_call: TRBV28; d_call: NA; clone_size: many; j_call: TRBJ2-6; cdr3_aa: CASSSPQIRDVLTF; cdr3_nt: TGTGCCAGCAGTTCGCCGCAAATCAGGGACGTCCTGACTTTC
v_call: TRBV25-1; d_call: NA; clone_size: many; j_call: TRBJ2-7; cdr3_aa: CASSELGARGQYF; cdr3_nt: TGTGCCAGCAGTGAATTGGGGGCCAGAGGGCAGTACTTC
v_call: TRBV5-1; d_call: NA; clone_size: NA; j_call: TRBJ1-1; cdr3_aa: CASSSKGDTEAFF; cdr3_nt: TGCGCCAGCAGCTCTAAGGGGGACACTGAAGCTTTCTTT
v_call: TRBV3-1; d_call: TRBD2; clone_size: few; j_call: TRBJ2-7; cdr3_aa: CASSQDYRAGGSEQYF; cdr3_nt: TGTGCCAGCAGCCAAGATTACAGAGCGGGGGGGTCCGAGCAGTACTTC
v_call: TRBV20-1; d_call: NA; clone_size: few; j_call: TRBJ2-7; cdr3_aa: CSAREGSGTPGEQYF; cdr3_nt: TGCAGTGCTAGGGAGGGCTCAGGGACCCCGGGGGAGCAGTACTTC
v_call: TRBV5-1; d_call: TRBD1; clone_size: many; j_call: TRBJ2-6; cdr3_aa: CASSPGQGRPGANVLTF; cdr3_nt: TGCGCCAGCAGCCCGGGACAGGGACGTCCGGGGGCCAACGTCCTGACTTTC
v_call: TRBV5-1; d_call: NA; clone_size: many; j_call: TRBJ2-7; cdr3_aa: CASSSTVGRHRTYEQYF; cdr3_nt: TGCGCCAGCAGCAGTACGGTCGGCAGACACCGCACCTACGAGCAGTACTTC
v_call: TRBV10-3; d_call: NA; clone_size: many; j_call: TRBJ1-4; cdr3_aa: CAIRVGEKLFF; cdr3_nt: TGTGCCATCAGGGTCGGTGAAAAACTGTTTTTT
v_call: TRBV13; d_call: NA; clone_size: many; j_call: TRBJ2-1; cdr3_aa: CASSFRGGTYNEQFF; cdr3_nt: TGTGCCAGCAGCTTTCGGGGCGGAACCTACAATGAGCAGTTCTTC
v_call: TRBV6-1; d_call: TRBD2; clone_size: many; j_call: TRBJ2-6; cdr3_aa: CASIDFPAGDSGANVLTF; cdr3_nt: TGTGCCAGCATCGACTTCCCAGCGGGAGATTCTGGGGCCAACGTCCTGACTTTC
v_call: TRBV10-2; d_call: TRBD1; clone_size: many; j_call: TRBJ1-5; cdr3_aa: CASSIQGGSQPQHF; cdr3_nt: TGCGCCAGCAGTATACAGGGGGGGAGCCAGCCCCAGCATTTT
v_call: TRBV4-1; d_call: NA; clone_size: many; j_call: TRBJ2-7; cdr3_aa: CASSQDSSPSTHEQYF; cdr3_nt: TGCGCCAGCAGCCAAGATTCCAGCCCCTCAACCCACGAGCAGTACTTC